This T cell receptor (beta chain) is from a study of cytomegalovirus exposure and HLA in healthy donors. Findings and caveats of the study: Later on, an analysis tied about 17,000 TCR beta sequences to HLA alleles at 0.05 false discovery rate. Prediction of most subjects' HLA-A and HLA-B alleles by TCR beta sequences was reportedly accurate. The productive fraction for most TCR beta V segments was about 87% or about 30% in an earlier analysis.

Primers included in the PCR were 60 Vbeta and 13 Jbeta primers. The data were produced by immunoSEQ multiplex PCR, yet TCRdb's version contains in-frame clones alone and is incomplete. The sample carries over 110,000 clones, 70% to 80% recorded once. Concerning this clone itself: Its antigen is undetermined.

The CDR3 runs to 16 residues. The germline V gene has CDR1 MNHEY and CDR2 SMNVEV (reference sequence). J was trimmed by 3 bases and V by 2 bases; bases with no gene match: 3. Sequenced input: PBMCs. The sequence was collected from a woman aged 40 to 50 in good health and CMV-seropositive. The rearrangement uses TRBV27 and TRBJ2-1, with TRBD1 identical over 11 bases. The CDR3 loop is CASSLPGTGGYNEQFF. Written as DNA, the CDR3 is TGTGCCAGCAGTTTACCCGGGACAGGGGGCTACAATGAGCAGTTCTTC.